This is a list of T cell receptor beta chains from one sample in a study of cytomegalovirus exposure and HLA in healthy donors. Data came from immunoSEQ multiplex PCR; TCRdb stores just in-frame clones and leaves some out. This sample has about 130,000 clones, with about 74% found just once. Sequencing was done on a sample of PBMCs. These TCRs come from a woman between 45 and 65 years old in good health and CMV-seropositive. Each CDR3 is given with its conserved first and last residue.

v_call	j_call	cdr3_aa
TRBV7-7	TRBJ2-5	CASDQRLAGQETQYF
TRBV6-1	TRBJ1-2	CASGANYGYTF
TRBV11-3	TRBJ2-3	CASSSGPQGADTQYF
TRBV2	TRBJ2-3	CASSLTQRGMTSSTDTQYF
TRBV5-4	TRBJ2-7	CASSLDGSSYEQYF
TRBV6-5	TRBJ1-1	CASSRTPLNTEAFF
TRBV7-2	TRBJ1-5	CASSRDAGGGNQPQHF
TRBV6-5	TRBJ1-5	CASSRAGMSNQPQHF
TRBV9	TRBJ2-2	CASSVHPGDREWPGELFF
TRBV6-1	TRBJ2-2	CASSENGPGELFF
TRBV29-1	TRBJ1-3	CSVEGGGNTIYF
TRBV5-1	TRBJ1-4	CASSPQGERGEKLFF
TRBV5-1	TRBJ1-2	CASSPEGVSYGYTF
TRBV5-1	TRBJ2-7	CASSSPGTGKYEQYF
TRBV13	TRBJ1-6	CASSLSQGRSSYNSPLHF
TRBV19	TRBJ1-5	CASSIDRAGVNQPQHF
TRBV12-2	TRBJ1-1	CASRLTTGANTEAFF
TRBV19	TRBJ1-1	CASKGQGYTEAFF
TRBV7-6	TRBJ2-1	CASSPPGVYNEQFF
TRBV7-8	TRBJ1-5	CASSLVGTGSNQPQHF
TRBV11-3	TRBJ1-6	CASSPGTGGEYNSPLHF
TRBV15	TRBJ2-5	CATSREAGGAGETQYF
TRBV6-1	TRBJ1-1	CASKTERDTEAFF
TRBV7-6	TRBJ2-5	CASSPPRTGEETQYF
TRBV19	TRBJ2-7	CASSRGQGYEQYF
TRBV18	TRBJ2-7	CASSPSSELYEQYF
TRBV2	TRBJ1-6	CASSEWTKSPLHF
TRBV2	TRBJ1-6	CASSEGPPRALHF
TRBV5-4	TRBJ2-7	CASSLEPSEIYEQYF
TRBV10-2	TRBJ2-1	CASSGGNEQFF
TRBV6-5	TRBJ2-7	CASSYRAGAYEQYF
TRBV6-5	TRBJ2-5	CASSPDTQETQYF